This T cell receptor beta chain was found in a study of regulatory T cells in long-lasting Graves disease. Germline assignment: CDR1 LGHNT and CDR2 FRNRAP. V shed 7 bases and J shed 2 bases, with 18 bases lying between them. This CDR3 spans 15 amino acids. Time point: newly diagnosed GD, antithyroid drugs for less than 3 months. Extracted RNA from PBMCs served as the source of the TCR library. Arm-PCR of CDR3 regions and iRepertoire HTBI primers were used to build TCR beta libraries. Each CDR3 protein is one row after TCRdb ran MiXCR on the multiplex PCR reads. The repertoire holds about 610,000 distinct CDR3 sequences, with about 15% as singletons. These data are also associated with another study on T cells in Graves' hyperthyroidism and ophthalmopathy.

Source: peripheral blood mononuclear cells (PBMCs), taken at new diagnosis, from a patient treated with antithyroid drugs. The chain links TRBV12-5 to TRBJ2-7; tentatively, D is TRBD2 (6 bases). This receptor was identified in a man aged 18 to 30 with Graves disease. The CDR3 DNA follows: TGTGCTAGTGCCCGCGGGGACGCAAGCACCTACGAGCAGTACTTC. It encodes CASARGDASTYEQYF.